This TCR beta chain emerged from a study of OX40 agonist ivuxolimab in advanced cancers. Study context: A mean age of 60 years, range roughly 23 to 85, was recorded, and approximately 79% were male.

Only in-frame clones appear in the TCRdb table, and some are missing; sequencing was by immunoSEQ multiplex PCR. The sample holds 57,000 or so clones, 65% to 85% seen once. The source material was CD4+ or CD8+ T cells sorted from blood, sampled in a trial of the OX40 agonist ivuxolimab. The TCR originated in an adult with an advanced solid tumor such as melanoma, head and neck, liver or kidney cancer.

The CDR3 protein is CASSDGGIDTQYF. CDR3 nucleotide sequence: TGCGCCAGCAGTGATGGGGGGATAGATACGCAGTATTTT. This chain links TRBV10-1 with TRBJ2-3; the D gene is possibly TRBD2 (6 bases). Trimming left V 3 bases short and J 5 bases short, with 9 bases between. Germline loops: CDR1 WNHNN, CDR2 SYGVQD (reference sequence). The CDR3 consists of 13 residues.